These 17 T cell receptor beta chains share one sample of origin, sequenced in a study of Graves' ophthalmopathy and Graves' hyperthyroidism (dated 2018 in TCRdb). Sequenced on an Illumina HiSeq 2000. For repertoire sequencing, TCR beta CDR3 regions were amplified from RNA transcripts. HTBI primers and the Qiagen OneStep RT-PCR kit were used in a first-round RT-PCR, which was followed by a second-round multiplex PCR, size selection and purification. TCRdb reanalyzed the raw reads on its own, using fastp at Q25 for trimming and MiXCR for clone calling, and kept in-frame beta chains. Each CDR3 protein gets just one entry, which takes the most common genes and DNA from the rows behind it. The sample has about 180,000 distinct CDR3 sequences on record, roughly two fifths of them singletons. 4.5% to 6% of the sample rests with the top ten. Sequencing was done on a sample of peripheral blood. These receptors all come from a woman in her forties with Graves' ophthalmopathy. Donor details come from another sample of the same person, matched by shared clones.

This clonotype was observed many times. The chain carries TRBV2 and TRBJ2-7; TRBD2 agrees at 7 bases. The CDR3 loop spans 14 amino acids. Unmatched junction bases numbered 9, after V lost 6 bases and J lost 4 bases. Germline CDR1 SNHLY, CDR2 FYNNEI. The CDR3: CASSKGTTPYEQYF. CDR3 coding DNA: TGTGCCAGCAGCAAAGGGACTACCCCATACGAGCAGTACTTC. Combining the CDR3 with reference TRBV2 and TRBJ2-7 gives the whole variable domain EPEVTQTPSHQVTQMGQEVILRCVPISNHLYFYWYRQILGQKVEFLVSFYNNEISEKSEIFDDQFSVERPDGSNFTLKIRSTKLEDSAMYFCASSKGTTPYEQYFGPGTRLTVT.

The chain combines TRBV28 with TRBJ1-5, with D unresolved. Trimming cost V 6 bases and J 2 bases, with 8 bases left between them. CDR3 length equals 13 residues. Per germline, CDR1 MDHEN and CDR2 SYDVKM. CDR3 protein: CASSPWGNQPQHF. Written as DNA, the CDR3 is TGTGCCAGCAGCCCTTGGGGCAATCAGCCCCAGCATTTT.

The rearrangement links TRBV10-3 to TRBJ1-1, with TRBD1 as a possible D gene (6 bases). This CDR3 region has 15 residues. Trimming took 10 bases from V and 0 from J, leaving 18 bases between them. Germline V gene sequence: CDR1 ENHRY, CDR2 SYGVKD. The CDR3 loop is CATCPRTDMNTEAFF. Here the CDR3 DNA reads TGTGCCACGTGCCCCCGGACAGACATGAACACTGAAGCTTTCTTT.

This chain connects TRBV2 to TRBJ2-7, with 11 bases aligning to TRBD1. Trimming at V came to 3 bases and at J to 2 bases, leaving 9 bases not matched to a gene. The germline CDR1 and CDR2 sequences are SNHLY and FYNNEI. The CDR3 consists of 17 residues. As DNA, the CDR3 is TGTGCCAGCAGTGAGTTCGGAGGACAGGGGGCGGCCTACGAGCAGTACTTC. Residues: CASSEFGGQGAAYEQYF.

J is TRBJ2-7 and V is TRBV6-2 or TRBV6-3; 9 nucleotides line up with TRBD2. Germline V gene sequence: CDR1 MNHEY, CDR2 SVGEGT. After removal of 4 bases from V and 3 bases from J, the junction contained 4 bases not matched to a gene. The CDR3 covers 14 residues. CDR3 sequence reads: CASSSAGGLYEQYF. In DNA form, the CDR3 reads TGTGCCAGCAGTTCAGCGGGAGGACTCTACGAGCAGTACTTC.

The chain couples TRBV24-1 to TRBJ2-2; TRBD1 might be the D (5 bases). Trimming shortened V by 4 bases and J by 6 bases, and 29 bases separated the two germline ends. This CDR3 is 20 amino acids long. The germline CDR1 and CDR2 sequences are KGHDR and SFDVKD. The CDR3 sequence: CATSDPLAQPNSRQPGELFF. The CDR3 DNA reads as TGTGCCACCAGTGACCCTTTGGCCCAACCCAACTCCCGACAGCCCGGGGAGCTGTTTTTT.

The chain has TRBV30 and TRBJ2-5; D may be TRBD1 or TRBD2 (6 bases each). Germline CDR1 and CDR2: GTSNPN and SVGIG (reference sequence). Trimming left V 3 bases short and J 2 bases short, with 16 bases between. The CDR3 covers 15 residues. Written as DNA, the CDR3 is TGTGCCTGGAGGGGAGATCGGGGGCCACAAGAGACCCAGTACTTC. Encoded protein: CAWRGDRGPQETQYF.

This clonotype was recorded many times. In DNA, the CDR3 is TGTGCCAGCAAGGGGGACAGGGCCAATCAGCCCCAGCATTTT. Its protein product is CASKGDRANQPQHF. The chain links TRBV2 to TRBJ1-5, with 9 bases identical to TRBD1. The CDR3 runs 14 residues. The germline gives CDR1 SNHLY, CDR2 FYNNEI. The J segment lost 3 bases and the V segment lost 7 bases, leaving 4 bases of the junction unmatched.

This clonotype was seen at least ten times. This sequence joins TRBV12-3 or TRBV12-4 and TRBJ2-7; the match to TRBD2 covers 11 bases. V gave up 3 bases and J gave up 4 bases; unmatched junction bases: 5. The CDR3 runs 15 residues. CDR3 sequence reads: CASSFKTSGNYEQYF. CDR3 bases: TGTGCCAGCAGTTTTAAGACTAGCGGGAATTACGAGCAGTACTTC.

This clonotype showed up many times. The DNA for the CDR3 is TGTGCCAGCAGTTATTCGGACTCCTATAATTCACCCCTCCACTTT. Translating it yields CASSYSDSYNSPLHF. This chain joins TRBV27 and TRBJ1-6; D unclear. Germline V gene sequence: CDR1 MNHEY, CDR2 SMNVEV (reference sequence). The CDR3 has 15 residues. V lost 4 bases to trimming and J lost 0 bases, with 7 bases between them.

The chain employs TRBV12-3 or TRBV12-4 and TRBJ1-1; no definite D call. CDR3 length: 14 amino acids. Trimming took off 1 base at V and 1 base at J, with 7 bases between the two ends. The CDR3 sequence: CASSLDLSNTEAFF. The CDR3 DNA is TGTGCCAGCAGTTTAGATCTCTCGAACACTGAAGCTTTCTTT.

The chain joins TRBV19 to TRBJ1-1; 9 bases map to TRBD1. From germline, CDR1 is LNHDA and CDR2 SQIVND (reference sequence). The CDR3 covers 12 residues. V dropped 7 bases and J dropped 4; count of bases not matched to a gene: 1. DNA of the CDR3: TGTGCCAGTACACAGGGGGCCACTGAAGCTTTCTTT. This gives the protein CASTQGATEAFF.

The genes are TRBV29-1 and TRBJ2-4; D call uncertain. The V end lost 3 bases, the J end lost 1 base, and 7 bases lay between the germline ends. The CDR3 runs 13 residues. Germline values: CDR1 SQVTM, CDR2 ANQGSEA. The CDR3 bases are TGCAGCGTTGACGTGGGGGCCAAAAACATTCAGTACTTC. Amino acids: CSVDVGAKNIQYF.

This clonotype has a count of ten or more. V and J are TRBV20-1 and TRBJ1-6; TRBD1 agrees at 9 bases. Unmatched junction bases numbered 10, after V lost 6 bases and J lost 7 bases. This CDR3 is 15 amino acids long. In germline, CDR1 is DFQATT, CDR2 SNEGSKA (reference sequence). The CDR3 region is CSAHHSDRGNSPLHF. CDR3 bases: TGCAGTGCCCATCATTCGGACAGGGGCAATTCACCCCTCCACTTT.

This clonotype was found a few times. The chain combines TRBV6-5 with TRBJ2-2, with D possibly matching TRBD1 (6 bases). Trimming pared 0 bases from V and 7 bases from J, leaving 12 bases between. Germline CDR1 is MNHEY and CDR2 is SVGAGI. The CDR3 contains 15 residues. The CDR3, as DNA: TGTGCCAGCAGTTACTCCGGACAGTCCGGCGGGGAGCTGTTTTTT. Translating it yields CASSYSGQSGGELFF.

This sequence joins TRBV7-8 and TRBJ2-7, with a tentative D call TRBD2 (7 bases). V lost 9 bases and J 4 bases, leaving 19 bases between the germline ends. This CDR3 has 14 residues. Germline-derived CDR1 and CDR2 are SGHVS and FQNEAQ. The CDR3 spells CASSWGREPYEQYF. In nucleotides, the CDR3 is TGTGCCAGTTCTTGGGGGCGGGAGCCGTACGAGCAGTACTTC.

This clonotype was detected ten times or more. The chain has TRBV6-5 and TRBJ2-2; 9 positions agree with TRBD1. Germline V gene lookup returns CDR1 MNHEY and CDR2 SVGAGI. There are 15 residues in the CDR3. The V segment lost 2 bases and the J segment 5 bases; nucleotides outside the gene matches: 3. The CDR3 is CASSYGDRVTGELFF. The CDR3 bases are TGTGCCAGCAGTTACGGGGACAGGGTTACCGGGGAGCTGTTTTTT.